The 14 T cell receptor beta chains below were found in one sample sequenced in a study of blood T cell repertoires in COVID-19. Using immunoSEQ multiplex PCR, the repertoire was profiled, and TCRdb retains in-frame clones only, with some absent. The sample has about 150,000 clones; more than 75% are singletons. The sequenced material came from peripheral blood. Receptor source: a human donor with acute or convalescent COVID-19. The donor label of this sample is uncertain.

The V and J genes are TRBV30 and TRBJ1-1; a weak D match, TRBD1 (5 bases). This CDR3 region has 13 residues. V lost 8 bases, J lost 3 bases, and 16 bases lay in between. Germline CDR1 reads GTSNPN; CDR2 reads SVGIG (reference sequence). The CDR3 nucleotides are TGTGCCCAAACGACGGGGGGATACACTGAAGCTTTCTTT. This gives the protein CAQTTGGYTEAFF. Full variable domain (missing parts from reference TRBV30 and TRBJ1-1): SQTIHQWPATLVQPVGSPLSLECTVEGTSNPNLYWYRQAAGRGLQLLFYSVGIGQISSEVPQNLSASRPQDRQFILSSKKLLLSDSGFYLCAQTTGGYTEAFFGQGTRLTVV.

This clone was seen just once. The chain is built from TRBV7-2 and TRBJ1-1; a possible D gene is TRBD1 (6 bases). V lost 7 bases and J lost 0, with 21 bases in between. Per the germline V gene, CDR1 is SGHTA and CDR2 is FQGNSA. The CDR3 is 17 amino acids. CDR3: CASTHRAAGPMNTEAFF. CDR3 bases: TGTGCCAGCACCCACAGGGCGGCAGGCCCCATGAACACTGAAGCTTTCTTT. The full variable domain, in which reference TRBV7-2 and TRBJ1-1 provide the parts outside the CDR3, is GAGVSQSPSNKVTEKGKDVELRCDPISGHTALYWYRQSLGQGLEFLIYFQGNSAPDKSGLPSDRFSAERTGGSVSTLTIQRTQQEDSAVYLCASTHRAAGPMNTEAFFGQGTRLTVV.

This chain links TRBV7-3 with TRBJ2-2; D might be TRBD2 (7 bases). The germline V gene has CDR1 SGHTA and CDR2 FQGTGA. There are 16 residues in the CDR3. Trimming removed 5 bases at V and 4 bases at J, with 17 bases between. The CDR3 loop reads CASSPRGGSGTGELFF. In nucleotides, the CDR3 is TGTGCCAGCAGCCCCCGCGGGGGCTCGGGCACCGGGGAGCTGTTTTTT.

The chain couples TRBV5-1 to TRBJ2-5; TRBD2 matches 8 bases. The germline V gene has CDR1 SGHRS and CDR2 YFSETQ. J lost 1 base, V lost 4 bases, and 3 bases had no gene match. The CDR3 totals 14 residues. The CDR3 DNA follows: TGCGCCAGCAGCCCCGGGGGGGGCCAAGAGACCCAGTACTTC. Its translation: CASSPGGGQETQYF.

This clone has just a few counts. This chain links TRBV7-9 with TRBJ1-1; D is ambiguous. Germline V lookup: CDR1 SEHNR, CDR2 FQNEAQ (reference sequence). Trimming cost V 1 base and J 3 bases, with 6 bases left between them. There are 13 residues in the CDR3. The chain's CDR3 is CASSLGEYTEAFF. The CDR3 DNA follows: TGTGCCAGCAGCTTAGGAGAATACACTGAAGCTTTCTTT.

J is TRBJ2-2 and V is TRBV9, with 7 bases fitting TRBD1. Trimming removed 3 bases from V and 1 base from J; junction bases left unmatched: 3. The CDR3 extends over 15 amino acids. The V gene's germline CDR1 is SGDLS and CDR2 YYNGEE. For the CDR3, the DNA is TGTGCCAGCAGCGCCGGGACAGTGAACACCGGGGAGCTGTTTTTT. Translated: CASSAGTVNTGELFF. Full variable domain (remainder filled in from reference TRBV9 and TRBJ2-2): DSGVTQTPKHLITATGQRVTLRCSPRSGDLSVYWYQQSLDQGLQFLIQYYNGEERAKGNILERFSAQQFPDLHSELNLSSLELGDSALYFCASSAGTVNTGELFFGEGSRLTVL.

This CDR3 reads CASSVGGVPYNEQFF. In nucleotides, the CDR3 is TGTGCCAGTAGTGTCGGCGGGGTACCCTACAATGAGCAGTTCTTC. The V call is TRBV19, the J call TRBJ2-1; weak D call: TRBD2 (6 bases). Germline V lookup: CDR1 LNHDA, CDR2 SQIVND (reference sequence). This CDR3 has 15 amino acids. V lost 5 bases to trimming and J lost 2 bases, with 13 bases between them.

The gene calls are TRBV18 and TRBJ1-6, with 9 bases lining up with TRBD1. With V trimmed by 6 bases and J by 8 bases, 14 bases remained unmatched. The CDR3 is 17 amino acids. The germline gives CDR1 KGHSH, CDR2 LQKENI. CDR3 region: CASSRRRQGEVDSPLHF. Written as DNA, the CDR3 is TGTGCCAGCTCCCGCAGGCGACAGGGGGAAGTAGATTCACCCCTCCACTTT.

CDR3 sequence reads: CASSLYSQETQYF. In nucleotides, the CDR3 is TGTGCCAGCAGCTTGTACAGCCAAGAGACCCAGTACTTC. The chain links TRBV5-6 to TRBJ2-5; D is unresolved. The ends were cut back, 1 base at V and 1 base at J, with 5 bases in the middle. CDR1 is SGHDT, CDR2 YYEEEE, per germline. This CDR3 comprises 13 residues.

The V and J genes are TRBV28 and TRBJ2-7; D not resolved. Trimming pared 6 bases from V and 3 bases from J, leaving 9 bases between. The CDR3 contains 12 residues. Germline assignment: CDR1 MDHEN and CDR2 SYDVKM. CDR3 DNA sequence: TGTGCCAGCAGCCGACAATACTACGAGCAGTACTTC. Translated: CASSRQYYEQYF.

The V and J genes are TRBV4-2 and TRBJ1-2, with a possible D match to TRBD1 (6 bases). The CDR3 totals 15 residues. Trimming cost V 0 bases and J 7 bases, with 15 bases left between them. The germline gives CDR1 LGHNA, CDR2 YNFKEQ. The CDR3 here is CASSQDPYQGLGYTF. The CDR3 nucleotides are TGTGCCAGCAGCCAAGACCCGTATCAGGGGCTTGGCTACACCTTC.

The chain couples TRBV18 to TRBJ1-6; 8 nucleotides align to TRBD1. In germline, CDR1 is KGHSH, CDR2 LQKENI. This CDR3 is 13 amino acids long. The V and J ends lost 8 bases and 6 bases, in that order; junction bases with no gene match: 3. CDR3 nucleotides: TGTGCCAGCAACCAGGGGGCTAATTCACCCCTCCACTTT. Amino acids: CASNQGANSPLHF.

The rearrangement uses TRBV29-1 and TRBJ1-2; 9 bases agree with TRBD1. Looked up from germline, CDR1 is SQVTM and CDR2 is ANQGSEA. The CDR3 totals 13 residues. V lost 7 bases to trimming and J lost 6 bases; unmatched junction nucleotides: 9. Here the CDR3 reads CSGDRTGVDGYTF. The CDR3 DNA reads TGCAGCGGGGATCGGACAGGGGTGGATGGCTACACCTTC.

The rearrangement links TRBV6-5 to TRBJ1-2; D is undetermined. Germline V gene data show CDR1 as MNHEY and CDR2 as SVGAGI. There are 12 residues in the CDR3. Trimming pared 7 bases from V and 4 bases from J, leaving 10 bases between. The CDR3 reads CASTRTTYGYTF. For the CDR3, the DNA is TGTGCCAGCACCAGGACTACCTATGGCTACACCTTC.